The 28 T cell receptor beta chains listed next were all sequenced from one sample in a study of T-cell reconstitution after alpha-beta-depleted transplantation in children. Unique molecular identifiers were used in preparing the TCRbeta library. One entry per CDR3 protein, called by TCRdb with MiXCR from the PCR reads. In the table there are hundreds of thousands of distinct CDR3 sequences, around 13% of which are singletons. The sequences come from PBMCs, collected before TCRalphabeta/CD19-depleted stem cell transplant. These receptors were obtained from a girl aged 2 to 10 with congenital amegakaryocytic thrombocytopenia, due to receive a stem cell transplant.

The chain uses TRBV7-7 and TRBJ2-5, with TRBD2 matching 9 bases. The CDR3 has 17 amino acids. Germline V gives CDR1 SSHAT, CDR2 FNYEAQ (reference sequence). With V trimmed by 3 bases and J by 2 bases, 10 bases remained unmatched. For the CDR3, the DNA is TGTGCCAGCAGCTTGTCGAGCGGGAGGACTACACAAGAGACCCAGTACTTC. Translated, it gives CASSLSSGRTTQETQYF.

This clonotype was detected a few times. The V and J genes are TRBV20-1 and TRBJ2-3, with 7 nucleotides matching TRBD1. The CDR3 has 14 amino acids. Germline trimming cut 6 bases from V and 4 bases from J; bases unmatched to any gene: 10. Germline V CDR1 and CDR2: DFQATT, SNEGSKA (reference sequence). The CDR3 protein is CSAPTGSSADTQYF. CDR3 sequence (DNA): TGCAGTGCACCGACAGGGTCATCGGCAGATACGCAGTATTTT.

This clonotype appeared many times. The chain is built from TRBV4-1 and TRBJ2-5; D uncertain. This CDR3 contains 15 residues. Germline loops: CDR1 MGHRA, CDR2 YSYEKL. The germline V and J ends were trimmed by 0 bases and 3 bases, with 11 bases remaining between them. The CDR3 DNA follows: TGCGCCAGCAGCCAAGACGGCATTCGTGAAGAGACCCAGTACTTC. Protein sequence: CASSQDGIREETQYF.

V and J are TRBV15 and TRBJ2-5; D remains unclear. CDR3 length: 15 amino acids. Trimming pared 0 bases from V and 1 base from J, leaving 9 bases between. CDR1 LNHNV and CDR2 YYDKDF come from the germline V gene (reference sequence). The CDR3 region is CATSRDQRSQETQYF. The CDR3 DNA follows: TGTGCCACCAGCAGAGACCAACGGAGCCAAGAGACCCAGTACTTC.

This clonotype has a count of ten or more. The V call is TRBV5-1, the J call TRBJ2-3, with D hard to call. Germline lookup yields CDR1 SGHRS and CDR2 YFSETQ. Trimming cost V 0 bases and J 0 bases, with 11 bases left between them. The CDR3 consists of 16 residues. In nucleotides, the CDR3 is TGCGCCAGCAGCTTGGTCTCGGCGGCTAGCACAGATACGCAGTATTTT. This gives the protein CASSLVSAASTDTQYF.

Many counts were recorded for this clonotype. V and J are TRBV12-3 or TRBV12-4 and TRBJ1-1; maybe TRBD1 (6 bases). The V end lost 5 bases, the J end lost 6 bases, and 19 bases lay between the germline ends. This CDR3 has 15 amino acids. The CDR3 loop reads CASSSYGGADAEAFF. The CDR3 DNA reads TGTGCCAGCAGTAGTTATGGGGGGGCCGACGCTGAAGCTTTCTTT.

The V call is TRBV29-1, the J call TRBJ1-1; D call uncertain. The CDR3 runs to 12 residues. V lost 5 bases to trimming and J lost 2 bases, with 9 bases between them. From germline, CDR1 is SQVTM and CDR2 ANQGSEA. The CDR3 DNA sequence: TGCAGCGTTAGACCCGTAAACACTGAAGCTTTCTTT. Amino acids: CSVRPVNTEAFF.

CDR3 protein: CSARSALEETQYF. The CDR3, as DNA: TGCAGTGCTAGGTCAGCACTGGAAGAGACCCAGTACTTC. The gene calls are TRBV20-1 and TRBJ2-5; D remains unclear. The CDR3 consists of 13 residues. V gave up 3 bases and J gave up 3 bases, with 11 bases separating them. The V gene's germline CDR1 is DFQATT and CDR2 SNEGSKA (reference sequence).

This clonotype was observed a few times. This chain uses TRBV5-1 with TRBJ2-6; 7 bases match TRBD1. Germline trimming cut 2 bases from V and 2 bases from J; bases unmatched to any gene: 13. CDR1 and CDR2 (germline): SGHRS, YFSETQ. CDR3 size: 19 residues. The CDR3 DNA reads TGCGCCAGCAGCTTAGGCCCCATCGACAGGGCAACTGGGGCCAACGTCCTGACTTTC. Its translation: CASSLGPIDRATGANVLTF.

This clonotype was recorded at least ten times. V and J are TRBV5-5 and TRBJ2-1; D may be TRBD2 (5 bases). The CDR3 totals 14 residues. Per germline, CDR1 SGHKS and CDR2 YYEKEE (reference sequence). Trimming removed 3 bases from V and 10 bases from J, with 17 bases in between. CDR3 loop: CASSYRAWTGEQFF. The CDR3 region has the DNA TGTGCCAGCAGCTACCGGGCCTGGACGGGGGAGCAGTTCTTC.

This clonotype was counted at least ten times. The chain recombines TRBV20-1 with TRBJ2-7; D remains unclear. This CDR3 spans 14 amino acids. The germline V gene encodes CDR1 DFQATT and CDR2 SNEGSKA (reference sequence). The V gene lost 0 bases and the J gene lost 1 base, with 10 bases spanning the gap. The CDR3 region is CSAREETSSYEQYF. The CDR3 coding sequence is TGCAGTGCTAGAGAGGAGACGTCATCCTACGAGCAGTACTTC.

This clonotype was seen at least ten times. The rearrangement links TRBV6-1 to TRBJ2-3; the match to TRBD2 covers 12 bases. The V gene's germline CDR1 is MNHNS and CDR2 SASEGT. V gave up 5 bases and J gave up 1 base; unmatched junction bases: 1. The CDR3 runs to 15 residues. CDR3 DNA sequence: TGTGCCAGCAGTCGGACTAGCGGGGGCACAGATACGCAGTATTTT. Translating gives CASSRTSGGTDTQYF.

This clonotype appeared many times. This chain uses TRBV12-3 or TRBV12-4 with TRBJ1-5; D might be TRBD1 (6 bases). Deletions cut 2 bases from V and 7 bases from J, with 12 bases between. This CDR3 comprises 14 residues. The CDR3 DNA reads TGTGCCAGCAGTTTAACACAGGGAAGACAGCCCCAGCATTTT. It encodes CASSLTQGRQPQHF.

The table lists this clonotype with many counts. The chain is built from TRBV5-4 and TRBJ2-7, with 12 bases fitting TRBD2. Germline assignment: CDR1 SGHNT and CDR2 YYREEE (reference sequence). This CDR3 comprises 18 residues. The ends lost 3 bases at V and 5 bases at J; junction bases unmatched: 15. The CDR3 here is CASSSDSETSGSPHEQYF. The CDR3 region has the DNA TGTGCCAGCAGCTCTGACTCCGAGACTAGCGGGAGTCCCCACGAGCAGTACTTC.

About this clonotype: A read error may produce the germline difference seen at one junction end. The genes are TRBV7-9 and TRBJ2-5; 9 bases match TRBD2. The germline CDR1 and CDR2 sequences are SEHNR and FQNEAQ (reference sequence). This CDR3 is 13 amino acids long. The CDR3: CAISRGLAETQYF. The DNA of the CDR3 is TGTGCCATCAGCCGCGGACTAGCGGAGACCCAGTACTTC. Complete variable domain (other parts from reference TRBV7-9 and TRBJ2-5): DTGVSQNPRHKITKRGQNVTFRCDPISEHNRLYWYRQTLGQGPEFLTYFQNEAQLEKSRLLSDRFSAERPKGSFSTLEIQRTEQGDSAMYLCAISRGLAETQYFGPGTRLLVL.

This sequence joins TRBV5-1 and TRBJ2-7, with 10 bases aligning to TRBD2. Losses at the gene ends were 4 bases for V and 3 bases for J; bases not matched to a gene: 10. Germline V gene sequence: CDR1 SGHRS, CDR2 YFSETQ. The CDR3 covers 16 residues. DNA for the CDR3: TGCGCCAGCAGCCTCCTTAGCGGGAGGCCTCTCTACGAGCAGTACTTC. It is translated as CASSLLSGRPLYEQYF.

V is TRBV20-1 and J is TRBJ2-1; 12 bases map to TRBD2. Germline lookup yields CDR1 DFQATT and CDR2 SNEGSKA (reference sequence). J lost 4 bases, V lost 6 bases, and 13 bases had no gene match. The CDR3 consists of 17 residues. The CDR3 coding sequence is TGCAGTGCCATTACCCCGGGACTAGCGGGTCTGTACAATGAGCAGTTCTTC. This translates into CSAITPGLAGLYNEQFF.

This clonotype came up many times. The chain couples TRBV5-1 to TRBJ1-1; D is possibly TRBD1 (5 bases). The CDR3 has 17 amino acids. CDR1 is SGHRS and CDR2 is YFSETQ in the germline V gene. V lost 0 bases, J lost 1 base, and 16 bases lay in between. The CDR3 region has the DNA TGCGCCAGCAGCTTGGGGTTTATGGGGGGAAAGAACACTGAAGCTTTCTTT. The encoded protein is CASSLGFMGGKNTEAFF.

This clonotype was found a few times. V is TRBV20-1 and J is TRBJ2-7; 9 nucleotides align to TRBD1. The junction had 3 bases not matched to a gene; V was cut back by 0 bases and J by 3 bases. Germline V gives CDR1 DFQATT, CDR2 SNEGSKA (reference sequence). CDR3 size: 14 residues. CDR3: CSAREGQGNYEQYF. The CDR3 nucleotides are TGCAGTGCTAGAGAGGGACAGGGTAACTACGAGCAGTACTTC.

The sample holds many counts of this clonotype. This chain joins TRBV20-1 and TRBJ2-3; 9 bases are a match to TRBD2. V lost 5 bases to trimming and J lost 6 bases; unmatched junction nucleotides: 6. CDR3 size: 13 residues. From germline, CDR1 is DFQATT and CDR2 SNEGSKA (reference sequence). CDR3: CSAWSGRSDTQYF. The CDR3 DNA follows: TGCAGTGCTTGGAGCGGGAGGTCTGATACGCAGTATTTT.

This clonotype showed up many times. The V call is TRBV29-1, the J call TRBJ2-5; TRBD1 matches at 11 bases. Germline CDR1 reads SQVTM; CDR2 reads ANQGSEA. The CDR3 runs to 13 residues. V shed 7 bases and J 4 bases; nucleotides not matched to a gene: 5. CDR3 protein: CSGGQGGRETQYF. The CDR3 bases are TGCAGCGGGGGACAGGGGGGTCGAGAGACCCAGTACTTC.

This clonotype was counted only a few times. The chain is built from TRBV7-9 and TRBJ2-3; the match to TRBD2 covers 7 bases. The germline CDR1 and CDR2 sequences are SEHNR and FQNEAQ (reference sequence). CDR3 length: 17 residues. V lost 1 base to trimming and J lost 4 bases; unmatched junction nucleotides: 11. The CDR3 region is CASSLEVWGGPADTQYF. The CDR3 DNA follows: TGTGCCAGCAGCTTAGAGGTTTGGGGAGGGCCTGCAGATACGCAGTATTTT.

This chain links TRBV20-1 with TRBJ2-7; D remains unclear. Germline values: CDR1 DFQATT, CDR2 SNEGSKA (reference sequence). The CDR3 is 13 residues long. V shed 3 bases and J shed 0 bases, with 9 bases lying between them. CDR3 in DNA: TGCAGTGCTAGCGAACATGCCTCCTACGAGCAGTACTTC. This encodes CSASEHASYEQYF.

This clonotype was counted at least ten times. The V and J genes are TRBV29-1 and TRBJ1-4; no definite D call. V was cut by 6 bases and J by 7 bases, with 18 bases left in between. The germline V gene has CDR1 SQVTM and CDR2 ANQGSEA. The CDR3 is made up of 14 amino acids. CDR3 region: CSVLPKDNPEKLFF. The CDR3 nucleotides are TGCAGCGTCCTTCCGAAAGACAACCCTGAAAAACTGTTTTTT.

The chain uses TRBV18 and TRBJ1-1; 9 bases map to TRBD1. The germline gives CDR1 KGHSH, CDR2 LQKENI. The V segment lost 3 bases and the J segment 1 base; nucleotides outside the gene matches: 6. The CDR3 length is 16 residues. The CDR3 sequence is CASSPRTGVQNTEAFF. The CDR3 region has the DNA TGTGCCAGCTCACCCAGGACAGGGGTACAGAACACTGAAGCTTTCTTT.

The V gene is TRBV5-1, the J gene TRBJ2-7; TRBD2 matches at 12 bases. From germline, CDR1 is SGHRS and CDR2 YFSETQ. The CDR3 consists of 17 residues. Trimming removed 0 bases from V and 1 base from J; junction bases left unmatched: 5. CDR3 region: CASSLGTSGTTSYEQYF. CDR3 sequence (DNA): TGCGCCAGCAGCTTGGGGACTAGCGGGACGACTTCCTACGAGCAGTACTTC.

This clonotype was observed many times. The V and J genes are TRBV29-1 and TRBJ2-1; 9 bases line up with TRBD2. The CDR3 is 15 amino acids. Germline CDR1 SQVTM, CDR2 ANQGSEA. Trimming removed 7 bases from V and 8 bases from J; junction bases left unmatched: 15. The CDR3 coding sequence is TGCAGCGGGAGCAGGTTAGCGGGAGTTGTCTATGAGCAGTTCTTC. Residues: CSGSRLAGVVYEQFF.

This clonotype was recorded many times. The V call is TRBV20-1, the J call TRBJ2-1, with 8 positions matching TRBD2. Trimming cost V 7 bases and J 4 bases; bases outside gene matches: 9. The germline CDR1 and CDR2 sequences are DFQATT and SNEGSKA (reference sequence). This CDR3 is built from 14 residues. CDR3 in DNA: TGCAGTGTACCGCTAGCGGGTAGTTACAATGAGCAGTTCTTC. Protein sequence: CSVPLAGSYNEQFF.